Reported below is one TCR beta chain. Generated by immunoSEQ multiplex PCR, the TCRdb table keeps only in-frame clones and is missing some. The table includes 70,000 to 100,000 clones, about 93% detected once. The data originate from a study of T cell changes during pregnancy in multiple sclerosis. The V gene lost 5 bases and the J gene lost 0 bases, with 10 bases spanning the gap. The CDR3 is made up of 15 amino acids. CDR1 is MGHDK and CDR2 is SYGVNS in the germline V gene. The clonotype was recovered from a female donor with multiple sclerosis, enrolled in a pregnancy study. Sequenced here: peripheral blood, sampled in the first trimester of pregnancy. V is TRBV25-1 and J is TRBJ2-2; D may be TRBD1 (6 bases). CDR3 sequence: CASSRDTSNTGELFF. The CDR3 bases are TGTGCCAGCAGTAGGGACACATCGAACACCGGGGAGCTGTTTTTT.